The 5 T cell receptor beta chains presented below share a single source sample, sequenced in a study of T cells expressing NK-cell markers. TCRdb re-called the 5' RACE reads; one entry per CDR3 protein, DNA not given. The table for this sample gives about 460,000 distinct CDR3 sequences. Specimen: blood T cells: a sorted CD56 or NKG2C T cell subset, CD4+ or CD8+ T cells, or bulk PBMC T cells (not recorded which). The receptors were sampled from a woman between 45 and 65 years old in good health.

The chain couples TRBV12-3 or TRBV12-4 to TRBJ1-2. The CDR3 covers 11 residues. The CDR3 region is CASSAGGGYTF.

The rearrangement joins TRBV6-2 or TRBV6-3 to TRBJ2-4. In germline, CDR1 is MNHEY, CDR2 SVGEGT. The CDR3 runs 12 residues. The chain's CDR3 is CASSYSTGIQYF.

The CDR3 loop reads CAISESGRGNTEAFF. The chain combines TRBV10-3 with TRBJ1-1; TCRdb calls TRBD1, which cannot be checked without DNA. Germline V lookup: CDR1 ENHRY, CDR2 SYGVKD. CDR3 size: 15 residues.

The chain recombines TRBV6-5 with TRBJ1-4; without DNA, the TCRdb call of TRBD1 cannot be checked. The CDR3 spans 15 residues. In germline, CDR1 is MNHEY, CDR2 SVGAGI. The CDR3: CASSLFRGLNEKLFF.

This chain links TRBV9 with TRBJ2-1; TCRdb gives TRBD2 as the D gene, but with no DNA this cannot be confirmed. The CDR3 runs 15 residues. In germline, CDR1 is SGDLS, CDR2 YYNGEE. The chain's CDR3 is CASSVSGRASNEQFF.